Each of the 11 T cell receptor beta chains below was sequenced from the same sample in a study of T cells after yellow fever vaccination. TCRdb used MiXCR to reprocess the 5' RACE reads, holding one entry per CDR3 protein. The top ten clones hold around 16% of a sample with approximately 610,000 distinct CDR3 sequences, 17% of them seen once. The material sequenced was PBMCs, taken 5 days after the first yellow fever vaccination. The receptor source for this set is a man aged 18 to 29 who received the YFV17D yellow fever vaccine.

J is TRBJ2-3 and V is TRBV3-1; weak D call: TRBD1 (5 bases). Trimming took 6 bases from V and 0 from J, leaving 10 bases between them. CDR3 size: 14 residues. Germline CDR1 reads LGHDT; CDR2 reads YNNKEL (reference sequence). In nucleotides, the CDR3 is TGTGCCAGCAGGCTGACAGCTAGCACAGATACGCAGTATTTT. Amino acid sequence: CASRLTASTDTQYF.

A few counts support this clonotype. The V call is TRBV2, the J call TRBJ2-7, with D perhaps TRBD2 (7 bases). CDR1 is SNHLY, CDR2 FYNNEI, per germline. The CDR3 has 12 amino acids. Trimming removed 3 bases from V and 9 bases from J, with 12 bases in between. The CDR3 loop is CASSDLGGRQYV. Here the CDR3 DNA reads TGTGCCAGCAGTGATTTGGGGGGGCGGCAGTACGTC.

This clonotype was seen more than once but under ten times. CDR3 protein: CASSWGGRDTGELFF. CDR3 in DNA: TGCGCCAGCTCTTGGGGAGGCCGGGACACCGGGGAGCTGTTTTTT. The chain uses TRBV5-1 and TRBJ2-2; D may be TRBD2 (6 bases). Germline assignment: CDR1 SGHRS and CDR2 YFSETQ. Trimming took 7 bases from V and 3 from J, leaving 16 bases between them. The CDR3 runs 15 residues.

This clonotype turned up a few times. The chain employs TRBV7-9 and TRBJ1-1, with D possibly being TRBD1 (5 bases). Germline V gives CDR1 SEHNR, CDR2 FQNEAQ (reference sequence). Trimming removed 0 bases from V and 1 base from J, with 9 bases in between. This CDR3 has 15 amino acids. This chain's CDR3 is CASSLAVGANTEAFF. DNA for the CDR3: TGTGCCAGCAGCTTAGCGGTAGGGGCGAACACTGAAGCTTTCTTT.

The V call is TRBV4-3, the J call TRBJ2-1; TRBD1 matches at 8 bases. The CDR3 runs 16 residues. Germline CDR1 LGHNA, CDR2 YSLEER. The junction had 11 bases not matched to a gene; V was cut back by 0 bases and J by 10 bases. CDR3 sequence: CASSQDVVQGAREQFF. In DNA, the CDR3 is TGCGCCAGCAGCCAAGATGTTGTCCAGGGGGCGCGGGAGCAGTTCTTC.

This clonotype was observed many times. The rearrangement links TRBV12-3 or TRBV12-4 to TRBJ2-3; D is unclear. Trimming cost V 7 bases and J 3 bases, with 17 bases left between them. CDR3 length: 15 amino acids. This CDR3 is CASTSDAQRTDTQYF. In nucleotides, the CDR3 is TGTGCCAGCACCTCGGACGCCCAGAGGACAGATACGCAGTATTTT.

This clonotype was counted only a few times. The V call is TRBV6-5, the J call TRBJ2-1; 14 bases align to TRBD2. J was trimmed by 8 bases and V by 0 bases; bases with no gene match: 12. CDR1 MNHEY and CDR2 SVGAGI come from the germline V gene. The CDR3 contains 19 residues. Written as DNA, the CDR3 is TGTGCCAGCAGTTACTCGATTGGGACTAGCGGGGGCAGTCTGCATGAGCAGTTCTTC. As protein: CASSYSIGTSGGSLHEQFF.

A few counts support this clonotype. This sequence joins TRBV4-1 and TRBJ2-2; 7 bases map to TRBD2. Germline V lookup: CDR1 MGHRA, CDR2 YSYEKL. The V and J ends lost 2 bases and 6 bases, in that order; junction bases with no gene match: 6. There are 15 residues in the CDR3. Here the CDR3 reads CASSQWGGFAGELFF. In nucleotides, the CDR3 is TGCGCCAGCAGCCAATGGGGGGGTTTCGCCGGGGAGCTGTTTTTT.

This clonotype was seen a handful of times. The rearrangement uses TRBV10-3 and TRBJ2-7, with 11 bases fitting TRBD1. Germline-derived CDR1 and CDR2 are ENHRY and SYGVKD. The CDR3 covers 13 residues. Trimming took 7 bases from V and 7 from J; bases not matched to a gene: 6. CDR3 loop: CAIMGTGGGEQYV. The CDR3, as DNA: TGTGCCATCATGGGGACAGGGGGAGGGGAGCAGTACGTC.

This clonotype was picked up a small number of times. The rearrangement links TRBV5-4 to TRBJ2-7, with D uncertain. CDR1 is SGHNT and CDR2 is YYREEE in the germline V gene (reference sequence). Trimming removed 4 bases at V and 3 bases at J, with 11 bases between. CDR3 length: 13 amino acids. CDR3: CASSKDGFYEQYF. The CDR3 DNA reads TGTGCCAGCAGCAAGGACGGTTTCTACGAGCAGTACTTC.

The table lists this clonotype with a few counts. J is TRBJ1-1 and V is TRBV20-1; D uncertain. CDR1 is DFQATT and CDR2 is SNEGSKA in the germline V gene (reference sequence). There are 11 residues in the CDR3. Trimming cost V 5 bases and J 0 bases, with 4 bases left between them. The DNA of the CDR3 is TGCAGTGCTGCCATGAACACTGAAGCTTTCTTT. Protein sequence: CSAAMNTEAFF.